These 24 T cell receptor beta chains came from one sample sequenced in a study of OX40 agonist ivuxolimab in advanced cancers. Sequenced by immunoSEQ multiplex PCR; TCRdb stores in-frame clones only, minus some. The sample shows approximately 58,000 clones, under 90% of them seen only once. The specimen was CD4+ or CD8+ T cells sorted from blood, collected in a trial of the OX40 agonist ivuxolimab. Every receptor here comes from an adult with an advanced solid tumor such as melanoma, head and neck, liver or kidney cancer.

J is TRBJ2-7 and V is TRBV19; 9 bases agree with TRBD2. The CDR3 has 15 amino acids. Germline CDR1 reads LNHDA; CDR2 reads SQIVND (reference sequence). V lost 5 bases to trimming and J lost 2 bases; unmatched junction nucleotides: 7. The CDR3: CASSDPAGGTYEQYF. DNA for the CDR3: TGTGCCAGTAGTGACCCAGCGGGGGGAACCTACGAGCAGTACTTC.

CDR3 sequence reads: CASSQPDGVGEQYF. The CDR3 DNA follows: TGTGCCAGCAGCCAACCAGATGGGGTGGGGGAGCAGTACTTC. V usage is TRBV6-5 and J usage is TRBJ2-5; either TRBD1 or TRBD2 may supply D (5 bases each). The CDR3 consists of 14 residues. V lost 6 bases, J lost 11 bases, and 22 bases lay in between. Looked up from germline, CDR1 is MNHEY and CDR2 is SVGAGI.

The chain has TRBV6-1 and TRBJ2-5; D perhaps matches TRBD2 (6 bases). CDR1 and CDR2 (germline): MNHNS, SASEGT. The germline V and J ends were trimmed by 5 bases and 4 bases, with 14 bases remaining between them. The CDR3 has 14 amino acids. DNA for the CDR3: TGTGCCAGCAGTCCCCTCGGAGGGTCAGAGACCCAGTACTTC. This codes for CASSPLGGSETQYF.

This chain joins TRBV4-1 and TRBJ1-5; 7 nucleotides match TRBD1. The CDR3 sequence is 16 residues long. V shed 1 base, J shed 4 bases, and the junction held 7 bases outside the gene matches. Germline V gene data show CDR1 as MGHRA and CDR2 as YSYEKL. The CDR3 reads CASSQVVQGENQPQHF. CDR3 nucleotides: TGCGCCAGCAGCCAAGTAGTCCAGGGGGAGAATCAGCCCCAGCATTTT.

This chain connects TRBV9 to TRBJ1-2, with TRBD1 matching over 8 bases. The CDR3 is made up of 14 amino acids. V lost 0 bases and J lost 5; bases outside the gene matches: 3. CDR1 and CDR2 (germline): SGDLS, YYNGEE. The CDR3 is CASSVVGQGYGYTF. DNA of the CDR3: TGTGCCAGCAGCGTAGTCGGACAGGGTTATGGCTACACCTTC.

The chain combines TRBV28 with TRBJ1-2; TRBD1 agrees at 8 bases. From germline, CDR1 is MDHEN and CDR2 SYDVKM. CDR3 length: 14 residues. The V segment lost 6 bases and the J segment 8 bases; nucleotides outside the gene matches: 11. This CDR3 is CASSPTDRGGGYTF. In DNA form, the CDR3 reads TGTGCCAGCAGCCCGACTGACAGGGGAGGCGGCTACACCTTC.

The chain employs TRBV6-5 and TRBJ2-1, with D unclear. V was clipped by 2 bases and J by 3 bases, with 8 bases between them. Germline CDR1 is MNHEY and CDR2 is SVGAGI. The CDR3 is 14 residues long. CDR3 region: CASSYSRIYNEQFF. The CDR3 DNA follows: TGTGCCAGCAGTTACAGCCGAATCTACAATGAGCAGTTCTTC.

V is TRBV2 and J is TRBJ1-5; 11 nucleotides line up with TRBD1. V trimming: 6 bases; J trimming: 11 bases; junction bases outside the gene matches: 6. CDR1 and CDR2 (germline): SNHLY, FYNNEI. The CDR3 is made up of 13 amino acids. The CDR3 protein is CASRGQGVDAQHF. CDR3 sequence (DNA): TGTGCCAGCAGGGGACAGGGGGTGGATGCCCAGCATTTT.

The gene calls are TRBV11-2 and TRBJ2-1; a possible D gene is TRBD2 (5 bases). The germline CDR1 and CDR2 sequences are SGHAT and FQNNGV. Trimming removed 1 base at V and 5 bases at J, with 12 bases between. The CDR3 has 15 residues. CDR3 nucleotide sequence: TGTGCCAGCAGCTTAGGCAGGAGGAAAGACAATGAGCAGTTCTTC. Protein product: CASSLGRRKDNEQFF.

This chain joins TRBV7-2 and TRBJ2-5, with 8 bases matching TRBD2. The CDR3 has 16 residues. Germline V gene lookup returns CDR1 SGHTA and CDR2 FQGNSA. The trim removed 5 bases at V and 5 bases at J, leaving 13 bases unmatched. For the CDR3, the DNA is TGTGCCAGCAGCACCCGACGTGCAGCGGGAGCGGAGACCCAGTACTTC. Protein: CASSTRRAAGAETQYF.

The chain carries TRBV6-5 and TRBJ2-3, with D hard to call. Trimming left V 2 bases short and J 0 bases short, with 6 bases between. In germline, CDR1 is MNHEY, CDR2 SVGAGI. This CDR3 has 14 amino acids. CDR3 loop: CASSYQASTDTQYF. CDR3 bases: TGTGCCAGCAGTTACCAGGCTAGCACAGATACGCAGTATTTT.

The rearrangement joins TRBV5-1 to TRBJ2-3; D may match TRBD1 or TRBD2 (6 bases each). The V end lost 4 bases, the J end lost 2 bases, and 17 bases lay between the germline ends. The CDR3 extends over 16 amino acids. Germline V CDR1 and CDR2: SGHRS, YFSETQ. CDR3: CASSDAGRGHTDTQYF. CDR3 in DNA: TGCGCCAGCAGCGATGCCGGACGGGGGCACACAGATACGCAGTATTTT.

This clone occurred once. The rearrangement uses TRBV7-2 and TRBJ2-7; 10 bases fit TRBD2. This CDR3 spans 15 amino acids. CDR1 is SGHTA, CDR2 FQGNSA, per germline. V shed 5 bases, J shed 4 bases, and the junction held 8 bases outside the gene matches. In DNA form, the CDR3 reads TGTGCCAGCAGCCGAGGTGCTAGCGGGGGATACGAGCAGTACTTC. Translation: CASSRGASGGYEQYF.

The CDR3, as DNA: TGTGCCAGCAGTTACGAAGGGACAGGGGGTGAGACCCAGTACTTC. It codes for CASSYEGTGGETQYF. This sequence joins TRBV6-5 and TRBJ2-5; TRBD1 matches 11 bases. With V trimmed by 2 bases and J by 5 bases, 4 bases remained unmatched. The CDR3 contains 15 residues. The germline CDR1 and CDR2 sequences are MNHEY and SVGAGI.

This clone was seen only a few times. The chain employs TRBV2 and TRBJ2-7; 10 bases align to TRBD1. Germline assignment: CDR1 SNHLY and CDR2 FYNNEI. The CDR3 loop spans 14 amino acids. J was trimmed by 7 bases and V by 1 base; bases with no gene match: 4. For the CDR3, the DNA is TGTGCCAGCAGTGAAGGACAGGGGGCATGGGAGCAGTACTTC. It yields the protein CASSEGQGAWEQYF.

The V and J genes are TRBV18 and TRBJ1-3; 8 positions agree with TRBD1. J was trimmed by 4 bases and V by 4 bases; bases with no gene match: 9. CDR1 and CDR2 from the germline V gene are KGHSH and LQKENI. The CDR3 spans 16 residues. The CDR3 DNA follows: TGTGCCAGCTCACACCTGGACAGGGTCAAGGGAAACACCATATATTTT. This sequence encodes CASSHLDRVKGNTIYF.

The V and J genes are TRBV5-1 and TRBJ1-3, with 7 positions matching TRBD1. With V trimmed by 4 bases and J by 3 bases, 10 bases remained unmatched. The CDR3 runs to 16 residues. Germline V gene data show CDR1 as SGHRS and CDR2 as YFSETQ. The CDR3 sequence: CASSVGQPTSGNTIYF. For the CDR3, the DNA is TGCGCCAGCAGCGTGGGACAGCCCACAAGTGGAAACACCATATATTTT.

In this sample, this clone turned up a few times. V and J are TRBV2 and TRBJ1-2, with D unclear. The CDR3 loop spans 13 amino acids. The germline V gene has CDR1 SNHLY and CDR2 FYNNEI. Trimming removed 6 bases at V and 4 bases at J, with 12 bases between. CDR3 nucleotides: TGTGCCAGCAGGGGCAAGGGTGGCTATGGCTACACCTTC. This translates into CASRGKGGYGYTF.

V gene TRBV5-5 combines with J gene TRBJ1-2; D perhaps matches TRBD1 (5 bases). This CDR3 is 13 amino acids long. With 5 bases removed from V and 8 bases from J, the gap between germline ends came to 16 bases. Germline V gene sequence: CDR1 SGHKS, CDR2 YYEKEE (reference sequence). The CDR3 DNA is TGTGCCAGCAGTCCGACAGCGACGAGGGGCTACACCTTC. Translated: CASSPTATRGYTF.

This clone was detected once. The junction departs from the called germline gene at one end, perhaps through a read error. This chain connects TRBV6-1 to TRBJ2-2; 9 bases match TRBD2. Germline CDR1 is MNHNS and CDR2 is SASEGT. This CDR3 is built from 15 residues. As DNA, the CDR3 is TGTGCCAGCAGTAGCCTAGCGGGAAACACCGGGGGGCTGTTTTTT. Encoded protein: CASSSLAGNTGGLFF.

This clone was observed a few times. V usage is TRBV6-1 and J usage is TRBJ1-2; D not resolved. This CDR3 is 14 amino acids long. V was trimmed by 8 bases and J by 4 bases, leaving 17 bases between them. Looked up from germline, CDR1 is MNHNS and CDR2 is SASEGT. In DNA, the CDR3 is TGTGCCAGCGGTACTTCGCAAGCCTTCTATGGCTACACCTTC. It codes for CASGTSQAFYGYTF.

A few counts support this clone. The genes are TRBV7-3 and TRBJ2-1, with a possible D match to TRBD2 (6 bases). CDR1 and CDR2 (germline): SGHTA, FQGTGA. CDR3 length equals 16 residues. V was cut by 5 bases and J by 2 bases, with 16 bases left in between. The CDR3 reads CASSPAPPSAYNEQFF. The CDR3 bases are TGTGCCAGCAGCCCCGCCCCTCCTAGCGCCTACAATGAGCAGTTCTTC.

This chain's CDR3 is CASSPPRGPRRYEQFF. The CDR3 region has the DNA TGTGCCAGCAGCCCACCTCGGGGGCCGCGACGTTATGAGCAGTTCTTC. The chain is built from TRBV5-8 and TRBJ2-1, with D possibly being TRBD1 or TRBD2 (6 bases each). The V gene's germline CDR1 is SGHTS and CDR2 YDEGEE. The length of the CDR3 is 16 residues. The V gene lost 4 bases and the J gene lost 8 bases, with 22 bases spanning the gap. The full variable domain, rest sourced from reference TRBV5-8 and TRBJ2-1, is EAGVTQSPTHLIKTRGQQATLRCSPISGHTSVYWYQQALGLGLQFLLWYDEGEERNRGNFPPRFSGRQFPNYSSELNVNALELEDSALYLCASSPPRGPRRYEQFFGPGTRLTVL.

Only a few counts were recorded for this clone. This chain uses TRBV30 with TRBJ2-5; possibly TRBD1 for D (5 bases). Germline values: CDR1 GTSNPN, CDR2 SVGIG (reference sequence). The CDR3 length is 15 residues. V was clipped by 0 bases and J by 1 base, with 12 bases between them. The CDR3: CAWSVDSWGQETQYF. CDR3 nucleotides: TGTGCCTGGAGTGTTGACAGCTGGGGCCAAGAGACCCAGTACTTC.